This T cell receptor (beta chain) was identified in a study of CDR3 diversity in severe acne. TCRdb ran MiXCR on the PCR reads and lists one entry per CDR3 protein. The sample shows more than 85,000 distinct CDR3 sequences, 45% to 55% of them seen only once. The CDR3 extends over 15 amino acids. Germline-derived CDR1 and CDR2 are SNHLY and FYNNEI. V lost 5 bases and J lost 0; bases outside the gene matches: 5. The receptor's source is a male donor in good health, serving as a control. Input material: blood. The rearrangement uses TRBV2 and TRBJ2-7, with 9 bases aligning to TRBD1. The CDR3 DNA follows: TGTGCCAGCAGTCCCACGGGACAGGGCTCCTACGAGCAGTACTTC. Translated, it gives CASSPTGQGSYEQYF.